The present entry profiles one T cell receptor beta chain with its context. No antigen is known for it. Base qualities were left out, and no much larger clone turns up one base away. The immunoSEQ Assay, a bias-controlled multiplex PCR, was used to amplify TCRbeta CDR3 regions from genomic DNA. On the study's bioinformatics: Within the assay, amplification of reference gene primers was used to estimate how many nucleated cells each sample contained. Sequence reads were collapsed and filtered to measure the absolute abundance of every unique TCRbeta CDR3 rearrangement. For each sample, productive Simpson clonality was calculated as the square root of Simpson's diversity index across productive rearrangements. TCRdb carries this immuneACCESS record with in-frame sequences only. Its versions omit some clonotypes, under half of them owing to an unresolved V gene in the studies checked, with the rest unexplained. V, J and clone size were drawn from that table, and D and trimming were deduced from the DNA. Present in this sample are 150,000 to 200,000 clones, 70% to 85% of which were seen just once. The ten largest clones capture about 20% of the sample.

These data are taken from a study of blood T cell repertoires in COVID-19 (dated by TCRdb to the early 2020s). About the study as a whole: Samples from collaborators originated in the United States, Italy and Spain and spanned both the acute and convalescent phases of COVID-19. The prospective study material was composed of cDNA or gDNA derived from T cells, B-cell-depleted T cells, or PBMCs. Deeply sampled blood TCRbeta repertoires from subjects exposed to, actively infected with, or recovered from COVID-19 were included in the dataset. The repertoires were made available in a free public database intended to serve as a resource for research on the immune response to SARS-CoV-2. The samples were drawn from two sources: the first 160 participants of the ongoing ImmuneRACE study, and 1,254 subjects contributed by 6 global collaborators. Nearly every sample came with metadata listing a de-identified subject ID, COVID-19 status, age in years and sex. HLA class I and class II types, where available, came from metadata supplied by the sample provider rather than from assay-based typing. Overall results and qualifications from the work: The quantity of clinical and demographic metadata differed by source and by participant and was supplied without curation.

Each collaborating institution followed its own protocols to collect whole blood in K2EDTA tubes. Collaborator samples were shipped for TCRbeta analysis as frozen whole blood, isolated PBMCs, or DNA extracted from either sample type. The CDR3 measures 13 amino acids from cysteine to phenylalanine. Only CDR3 DNA is held: 39 bases, read in frame from base 1. Taken from the germline V gene (reference sequence), the CDR1 and CDR2 loops are DFQATT and SNEGSKA. Trimming removed 3 bases from V and 1 base from J, leaving 9 bases between the germline ends. Sequenced sample: peripheral blood. Rearrangement joined TRBV20-1 to TRBJ1-1, with no confident D gene call. The origin of this receptor is a woman older than 75 with acute or convalescent COVID-19. In nucleotides, the sequence is TGCAGTGCTAGTTCCGTTAAGAACACTGAAGCTTTCTTT. Its protein product is CSASSVKNTEAFF.